Listed below are T cell receptor beta chains from one sample, sequenced in a study of breast tumors, draining lymph nodes, adjacent tissues. One entry per CDR3 protein, called by TCRdb with MiXCR from the multiplex PCR reads. Altogether several thousand distinct CDR3 sequences are present, roughly 41% being singletons, with the ten largest covering approximately 15%. Sequencing was performed on tumor-adjacent breast tissue. The receptors were gathered from a female donor with breast cancer. Some clones in this sample may be carry-over from other donors' samples. Each CDR3 is given with its conserved first and last residue. The D gene is left open where the match is weak. Only part of the rows carry a size: once, few, many, or a class if the clone is expanded.

CDR3nt: TGTGCCAGCAGCTTAGGGTTAGGTGGAGGACGGATTATCTCTGGGGCCAACGTCCTGACTTTC; CDR3aa: CASSLGLGGGRIISGANVLTF; j_gene: TRBJ2-6; abundance: -; d_gene: -; v_gene: TRBV7-9
CDR3nt: TGTGCCAGCAGCCAAGGGACAGGGGGCAATCAGCCCCAGCATTTT; CDR3aa: CASSQGTGGNQPQHF; j_gene: TRBJ1-5; abundance: medium-sized; d_gene: TRBD1; v_gene: TRBV3-1
CDR3nt: TGTGCCAGCAGTTTGTTTGGGGGGAGCGTCAATGAGCAGTTCTTC; CDR3aa: CASSLFGGSVNEQFF; j_gene: TRBJ2-1; abundance: many; d_gene: -; v_gene: TRBV28
CDR3nt: TGTGCCAGCAGTTCCACCGGGACGGGGTCCTACGAGCAGAACTTC; CDR3aa: CASSSTGTGSYEQNF; j_gene: TRBJ2-7; abundance: -; d_gene: -; v_gene: TRBV27
CDR3nt: TGTGCCAGCAGCTCCGGGGGCGTAGGAGATACGCAGTATTTT; CDR3aa: CASSSGGVGDTQYF; j_gene: TRBJ2-3; abundance: many; d_gene: -; v_gene: TRBV5-4
CDR3nt: TGTGCCAGCAGCCCTAGAGGGTCAATGGGGGAGAACACTGAAGCTTTCTTT; CDR3aa: CASSPRGSMGENTEAFF; j_gene: TRBJ1-1; abundance: few; d_gene: -; v_gene: TRBV11-2
CDR3nt: TGTGCCAGCAGCTTAATGGGACTAGAGGGCGGTACGCAGTATTTT; CDR3aa: CASSLMGLEGGTQYF; j_gene: TRBJ2-3; abundance: once; d_gene: TRBD2; v_gene: TRBV7-2
CDR3nt: TGTGCCACCGCCCCTCACCTCGAGGGGGACACTGAAGCTTTCTTT; CDR3aa: CATAPHLEGDTEAFF; j_gene: TRBJ1-1; abundance: few; d_gene: -; v_gene: TRBV2
CDR3nt: TGTGCCAGCATTCTCCGACAGGGCTATAATTCACCCCTCCACTTT; CDR3aa: CASILRQGYNSPLHF; j_gene: TRBJ1-6; abundance: -; d_gene: TRBD1; v_gene: TRBV6-5
CDR3nt: TGCAGTGCTGAGAAGGGACTAGCGGGAGGGACCTCCTACAATGAGCAGTTCTTC; CDR3aa: CSAEKGLAGGTSYNEQFF; j_gene: TRBJ2-1; abundance: -; d_gene: TRBD2; v_gene: TRBV20-1
CDR3nt: TGCAGTGCTAGATCGGCGACTAGCGGGGGGCCTCAAGAGACCCAGTACTTC; CDR3aa: CSARSATSGGPQETQYF; j_gene: TRBJ2-5; abundance: -; d_gene: TRBD2; v_gene: TRBV20-1
CDR3nt: TGTGCCAGCAGACAGGGGGCGGGCAATCAGCCCCAGCATTTT; CDR3aa: CASRQGAGNQPQHF; j_gene: TRBJ1-5; abundance: many; d_gene: TRBD1; v_gene: TRBV6-1